A selection of T cell receptor beta chains follows, all from one sample in a study of human T cells and chemical hapten exposure. MiXCR, run by TCRdb on the RACE reads, gives a single entry per CDR3 protein. The sample comprises roughly 24,000 distinct CDR3 sequences, around a tenth of which are singletons, and about 6.6% rests with the top ten. Sequences were derived from whole blood, sampled in connection with sensitization to the hapten diphenylcyclopropenone (DPC). The source is a man aged 30 to 45 with alopecia areata. Some clones in this sample may be carry-over from other donors' samples. Each CDR3 is given with its conserved first and last residue. D genes are given only for firm matches. Not every row has a clone size; where given, it reads once, few, many or a size class.

clone size: -; J gene: TRBJ1-5; D gene: -; V gene: TRBV4-2; CDR3 DNA: TGTGCCAGCAGCCAAGAGTTGGACCGTCAGCCCCAGCATTTT; CDR3 protein: CASSQELDRQPQHF
clone size: -; J gene: TRBJ1-1; D gene: -; V gene: TRBV11-2; CDR3 DNA: TGTGCCAGCAGCTTACCCGGGTACAACACTGAAGCTTTCTTT; CDR3 protein: CASSLPGYNTEAFF
clone size: -; J gene: TRBJ1-1; D gene: -; V gene: TRBV5-1; CDR3 DNA: TGCGCCAGCAGTGTTGTCCCGGACTTGAACACTGAAGCTTTCTTT; CDR3 protein: CASSVVPDLNTEAFF
clone size: -; J gene: TRBJ2-7; D gene: -; V gene: TRBV29-1; CDR3 DNA: TGCAGCGCCGAGGGGTTAGGGGAGAGCGAGCAGTACTTC; CDR3 protein: CSAEGLGESEQYF
clone size: many; J gene: TRBJ1-1; D gene: -; V gene: TRBV10-1; CDR3 DNA: TGCGCCAGCAGCCCCGACCGGTATGAAGCTTTCTTT; CDR3 protein: CASSPDRYEAFF
clone size: few; J gene: TRBJ2-7; D gene: TRBD1; V gene: TRBV4-3; CDR3 DNA: TGCGCCAGCAGCCTAGGGACAGGGCAGCCCTACGAGCAGTACTTC; CDR3 protein: CASSLGTGQPYEQYF
clone size: many; J gene: TRBJ2-2; D gene: -; V gene: TRBV12-3/TRBV12-4; CDR3 DNA: TGTGCCAGCAGTCCCCAACAGGGCGGGGAGCTGTTTTTT; CDR3 protein: CASSPQQGGELFF
clone size: many; J gene: TRBJ2-7; D gene: -; V gene: TRBV7-6; CDR3 DNA: TGTGCCAGCAGCTTAGGGACGGAGCTGGGGGAGCAGTACTTC; CDR3 protein: CASSLGTELGEQYF
clone size: medium-sized; J gene: TRBJ2-3; D gene: -; V gene: TRBV4-1; CDR3 DNA: TGCGCCAGCAGCCAAGGCAGGGGCCCAGATACGCAGTATTTT; CDR3 protein: CASSQGRGPDTQYF
clone size: -; J gene: TRBJ1-4; D gene: -; V gene: TRBV7-9; CDR3 DNA: TGTGCCAGCAGCTTAGCGCGGTCCACTAATGAAAAACTGTTTTTT; CDR3 protein: CASSLARSTNEKLFF
clone size: -; J gene: TRBJ2-7; D gene: -; V gene: TRBV24-1; CDR3 DNA: TGTGCCACCAGTGATTTGCATGGGTACGAGCAGTACTTC; CDR3 protein: CATSDLHGYEQYF
clone size: few; J gene: TRBJ2-7; D gene: -; V gene: TRBV3-1; CDR3 DNA: TGTGCCAGCAGCGGGGACATAGACTACGAGCAGTACTTC; CDR3 protein: CASSGDIDYEQYF
clone size: many; J gene: TRBJ2-1; D gene: -; V gene: TRBV28; CDR3 DNA: TGTGCCAGCAGTACGGGACTTGGAGTCTACAATGAGCAGTTCTTC; CDR3 protein: CASSTGLGVYNEQFF
clone size: -; J gene: TRBJ1-5; D gene: TRBD1; V gene: TRBV4-1; CDR3 DNA: TGCGCCAGCAGCCATGAAGAGGGACAGCTTTATCAGCCCCAGCATTTT; CDR3 protein: CASSHEEGQLYQPQHF
clone size: many; J gene: TRBJ1-2; D gene: -; V gene: TRBV7-9; CDR3 DNA: TGTGCCAGCACCGGCGGCGGGGGGCCAGAGGCTCGCGGCTACACCTTC; CDR3 protein: CASTGGGGPEARGYTF
clone size: many; J gene: TRBJ2-7; D gene: -; V gene: TRBV21-1; CDR3 DNA: TGTGCCAGCAGTATCGACCTGCAGCACGAGCAGTACTTC; CDR3 protein: CASSIDLQHEQYF
clone size: many; J gene: TRBJ2-6; D gene: TRBD1; V gene: TRBV29-1; CDR3 DNA: TGCAGCGTAACCGGGACAGGCAGCTCTGGGGCCAACGTCCTGACTTTC; CDR3 protein: CSVTGTGSSGANVLTF
clone size: -; J gene: TRBJ2-1; D gene: -; V gene: TRBV7-2; CDR3 DNA: TGTGCCAGCAGCTTGCAGCCAAATGAGCAGTTCTTC; CDR3 protein: CASSLQPNEQFF
clone size: -; J gene: TRBJ2-1; D gene: -; V gene: TRBV3-1; CDR3 DNA: TGTGCCAGCAGCCTCACTTCCGGGACCTACAATGAGCAGTTCTTC; CDR3 protein: CASSLTSGTYNEQFF
clone size: many; J gene: TRBJ1-1; D gene: -; V gene: TRBV7-9; CDR3 DNA: TGTGCCAGCACCCGTAGCACTGAAGCTTTCTTT; CDR3 protein: CASTRSTEAFF
clone size: many; J gene: TRBJ2-7; D gene: TRBD2; V gene: TRBV4-2; CDR3 DNA: TGTGCCAGCAGCCAATACGGGGGGTACCAGCAACTTTTGGAATTAGGCGAGCAGTACTTC; CDR3 protein: CASSQYGGYQQLLELGEQYF
clone size: many; J gene: TRBJ2-1; D gene: TRBD2; V gene: TRBV9; CDR3 DNA: TGTGCCAGCAGCGTAGGGAGCGGGGGGCTCAATGAGCAGTTCTTC; CDR3 protein: CASSVGSGGLNEQFF
clone size: -; J gene: TRBJ1-1; D gene: -; V gene: TRBV7-9; CDR3 DNA: TGTGCCAGCAGGTCTGAAGGGGCTGAAGCTTTCTTT; CDR3 protein: CASRSEGAEAFF
clone size: few; J gene: TRBJ1-6; D gene: TRBD1; V gene: TRBV20-1; CDR3 DNA: TGCAGTGCCCAGGACAGGAATTCACCCCTCCACTTT; CDR3 protein: CSAQDRNSPLHF
clone size: many; J gene: TRBJ2-1; D gene: -; V gene: TRBV7-6; CDR3 DNA: TGTGCCAGCAGCTTAGCTGCGGGCTACAATGAGCAGTTCTTC; CDR3 protein: CASSLAAGYNEQFF
clone size: many; J gene: TRBJ2-5; D gene: -; V gene: TRBV7-9; CDR3 DNA: TGTGCCAGCAGCCCCACCCAGACAGACCAAGAGACCCAGTACTTC; CDR3 protein: CASSPTQTDQETQYF
clone size: medium-sized; J gene: TRBJ1-1; D gene: -; V gene: TRBV5-1; CDR3 DNA: TGCGCCAGCAGCTTTGGAGGGATTAACACTGAAGCTTTCTTT; CDR3 protein: CASSFGGINTEAFF
clone size: once; J gene: TRBJ1-2; D gene: -; V gene: TRBV12-3/TRBV12-4; CDR3 DNA: TGTGCCAGCAGCCCCCCCCGACTAGGGCCTTGTGGCTACACCTTC; CDR3 protein: CASSPPRLGPCGYTF
clone size: many; J gene: TRBJ2-4; D gene: -; V gene: TRBV18; CDR3 DNA: TGTGCCAGCTCACCGAAGGGACTAGCCAAAAACATTCAGTACTTC; CDR3 protein: CASSPKGLAKNIQYF
clone size: many; J gene: TRBJ2-7; D gene: -; V gene: TRBV12-5; CDR3 DNA: TGTGCTAGTGGTTTGGACCTACCGGGACGGCCTATCGACGAGCAGTACTTC; CDR3 protein: CASGLDLPGRPIDEQYF
clone size: many; J gene: TRBJ2-1; D gene: TRBD1; V gene: TRBV6-5; CDR3 DNA: TGTGCCAGCAGGCCCGGGACAGGGCACTACAATGAGCAGTTCTTC; CDR3 protein: CASRPGTGHYNEQFF
clone size: many; J gene: TRBJ2-1; D gene: TRBD2; V gene: TRBV7-9; CDR3 DNA: TGTGCCAGCAGCTTAAGGGAGGGCCTGGGTGAGCAGTTCTTC; CDR3 protein: CASSLREGLGEQFF
clone size: many; J gene: TRBJ2-1; D gene: -; V gene: TRBV7-3; CDR3 DNA: TGTGCCAGCAGCCGAGGCGGGGTCAGGTACAATGAGCAGTTCTTC; CDR3 protein: CASSRGGVRYNEQFF